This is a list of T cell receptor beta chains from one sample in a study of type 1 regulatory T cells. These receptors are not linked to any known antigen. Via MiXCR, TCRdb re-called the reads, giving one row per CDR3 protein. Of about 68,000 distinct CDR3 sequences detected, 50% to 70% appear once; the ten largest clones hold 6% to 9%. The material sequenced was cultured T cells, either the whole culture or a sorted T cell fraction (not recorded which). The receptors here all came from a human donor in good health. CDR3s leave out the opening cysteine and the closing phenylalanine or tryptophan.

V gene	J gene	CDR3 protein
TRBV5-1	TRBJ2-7	ASTSKEQY
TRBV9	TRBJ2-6	ASSGQQRGEANVLT
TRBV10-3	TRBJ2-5	AISEPSGEGDTQY
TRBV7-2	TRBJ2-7	ASSLISPGRGYYEQY
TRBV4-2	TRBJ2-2	ASSLRGVREADTGELF
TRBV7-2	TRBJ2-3	ASSLEDRVTQY
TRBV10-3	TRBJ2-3	AIRPSGTSLKGGGTQY
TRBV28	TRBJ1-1	ASTNSRNTEAF
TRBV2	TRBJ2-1	ASRGVSSYNEQF
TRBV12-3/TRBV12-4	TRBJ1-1	ASSLGRQGRPDTEAF
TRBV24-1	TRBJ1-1	ATRSGRDGMNTEAF
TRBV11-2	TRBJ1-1	ASSSLRTGPNTEAF
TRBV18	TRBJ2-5	ASSPVVTVTSAQY
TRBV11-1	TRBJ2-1	ASSLLLPQEQF
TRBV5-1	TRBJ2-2	ASSGEPLARSGTGELF
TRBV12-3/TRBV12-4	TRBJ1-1	ASSNQGRSTEAF
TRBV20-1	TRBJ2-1	SARDFELHNEQF
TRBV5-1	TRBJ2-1	ASSLKDPNYNEQF
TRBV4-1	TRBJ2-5	ASSQEGQGYWETQY
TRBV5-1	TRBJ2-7	ASSYLGSGTYEQY
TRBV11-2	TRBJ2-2	ASSLGLLRTGELF
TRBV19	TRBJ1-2	ASSPRTVSGYGYT